This T cell receptor beta chain was profiled in a study of blood T cell repertoires in COVID-19. Study at large: COVID-19 samples from acute and convalescent phases originated in the United States, Italy and Spain. T cells, B-cell-depleted T cells, or PBMCs supplied cDNA or gDNA.

The CDR3 runs 15 residues. Germline CDR1 and CDR2: KGHDR and SFDVKD. This clone was counted a single time. The junction differs from germline at one of its ends, possibly a read error. Original analysis: The assay estimated nucleated cells by amplifying reference gene primers. Sequencing was performed with immunoSEQ multiplex PCR; in TCRdb, only in-frame clones are kept and a portion is missing. V and J calls and clone size are as listed in that table; D and trimming were resolved from the DNA. This sample has roughly 120,000 clones; roughly nine tenths occur once, and the top ten carry roughly 7.9%. This receptor was taken from a man between 65 and 80 years old who had recovered from COVID-19. Sequencing input: peripheral blood. The chain uses TRBV24-1 and TRBJ1-4, with 9 bases aligning to TRBD1. The CDR3 DNA reads as TGTGCCACCAGTGGGAAACAGGGGGCTAACGAAAAACTGTTTTTT. Translation gives CATSGKQGANEKLFF.